These T cell receptor beta chains were read from a single sample in a study of response to subunit inactivated influenza vaccine. TCRdb fed the RT-PCR reads into MiXCR, producing one record per CDR3 protein. The table lists over 300,000 distinct CDR3 sequences, just over 20% of them singletons. Sequencing was performed on PBMCs from blood, taken 21 months after vaccination. Receptors were obtained from a man aged 50 to 69 who received an inactivated influenza vaccine. CDR3s include the opening cysteine and the closing phenylalanine or tryptophan. D genes are given only for firm matches.

J gene | V gene | D gene | CDR3 protein
TRBJ1-5 | TRBV12-3/TRBV12-4 | NA | CASSLRGRVQPQHF
TRBJ1-1 | TRBV19 | NA | CASAMRQGGEAFF
TRBJ1-2 | TRBV20-1 | NA | CSARGGTQSDGYTF
TRBJ2-3 | TRBV15 | TRBD2 | CATQREGSTDTQYF
TRBJ2-1 | TRBV29-1 | TRBD2 | CSVWTSGNEQFF
TRBJ2-5 | TRBV6-1 | NA | CASRNGLVSGQETQYF
TRBJ1-1 | TRBV11-2 | NA | CASRVGVMAAYTEAFF
TRBJ2-7 | TRBV11-2 | TRBD1 | CASSPGTGASEQYF
TRBJ2-3 | TRBV7-6 | NA | CASSSTGGAQGITDTQYF
TRBJ2-5 | TRBV27 | TRBD2 | CASSQLAGGPLEETQYF
TRBJ1-6 | TRBV20-1 | NA | CSASLGQINNSPLHF
TRBJ2-4 | TRBV7-2 | NA | CASSFLGGDIQYF
TRBJ1-1 | TRBV11-3 | TRBD1 | CASSLDYRGRGKTEAFF
TRBJ1-6 | TRBV6-1 | NA | CASSDPAAWNSPLHF
TRBJ2-1 | TRBV11-2 | TRBD2 | CASSPEAGDEQFF
TRBJ1-3 | TRBV5-1 | NA | CASSFQGEDSGNTIYF
TRBJ2-7 | TRBV7-9 | TRBD1 | CASSGVQGAFGTYEQYF
TRBJ2-2 | TRBV7-2 | NA | CASSSLGGTNTGELFF
TRBJ1-2 | TRBV7-9 | NA | CASSDSSIANYGYTF
TRBJ2-3 | TRBV30 | NA | CAWSQGRQDTQYF
TRBJ1-2 | TRBV5-1 | NA | CASSAEVGYGYTF
TRBJ2-2 | TRBV7-2 | NA | CASSTTPGTFTGELFF
TRBJ1-1 | TRBV20-1 | NA | CSAPLGQTMNTEAFF
TRBJ2-1 | TRBV10-2 | NA | CASSVGGYTSYNEQFF
TRBJ1-2 | TRBV28 | TRBD1 | CASSLAGQNYGYTF
TRBJ2-5 | TRBV29-1 | NA | CSVEDQGRFGTQYF
TRBJ2-3 | TRBV29-1 | NA | CSVALFTDTQYF
TRBJ1-2 | TRBV6-5 | TRBD1 | CASSLATGQGSYTF